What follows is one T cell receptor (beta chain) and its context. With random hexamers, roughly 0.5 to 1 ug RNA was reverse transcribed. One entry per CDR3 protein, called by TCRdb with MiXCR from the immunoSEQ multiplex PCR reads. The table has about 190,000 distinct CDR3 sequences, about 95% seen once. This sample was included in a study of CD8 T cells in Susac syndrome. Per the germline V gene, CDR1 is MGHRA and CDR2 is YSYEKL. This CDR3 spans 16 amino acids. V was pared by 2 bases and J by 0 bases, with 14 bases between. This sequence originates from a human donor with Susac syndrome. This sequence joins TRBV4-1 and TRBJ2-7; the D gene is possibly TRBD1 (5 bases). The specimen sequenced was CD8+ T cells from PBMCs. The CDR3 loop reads CASSQQGPPNSYEQYF. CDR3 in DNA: TGCGCCAGCAGCCAACAGGGTCCCCCGAACTCCTACGAGCAGTACTTC.